The present TCR beta chain was sequenced within a study of blood T cell repertoires in COVID-19 (dated by TCRdb to 2020 to 2022). With respect to the entire study: The collaborator samples originated in the United States, Italy and Spain and spanned the acute and convalescent phases of COVID-19. Where available, HLA class I and class II types were taken from metadata supplied by the sample provider and were not determined by assay-based typing. The repertoires were released in a freely available public database intended as a resource for research on the immune response to SARS-CoV-2. The prospective study material was composed of cDNA or gDNA derived from T cells, B-cell-depleted T cells, or PBMCs. A de-identified subject ID, COVID-19 status, age in years and sex were almost always included in the sample metadata. Samples were obtained from the ongoing ImmuneRACE study (first 160 participants) and from about 1,300 subjects provided by 6 global collaborators. Subjects who had been exposed to COVID-19, were actively infected with it, or had recovered from it provided the deeply sampled blood TCRbeta repertoires that made up the dataset. Here is what the overall study found, with its caveats: Clinical and demographic metadata were provided uncurated, with the amount varying by source and participant.

Enrolling through a virtual design, the prospective study's participants ranged in age from roughly 18 to 89 years and lived across some 22 United States geographic areas. In the prospective study, cohorts were assigned on the basis of participant-reported clinical history obtained from a screening survey and a study questionnaire. In the prospective study, mobile phlebotomists collected whole blood, serum and a nasopharyngeal or oropharyngeal swab from each participant. Additional blood draws and questionnaires over an approximately 2-month period could optionally be provided by prospective study participants. Before DNA extraction, prospective study blood samples were shipped either frozen or at room temperature. This clone was seen once. Its recognized antigen is unknown. There are no base qualities to consult, and no much larger clone falls within one base. CDR1 and CDR2 were assigned from the germline V gene as MDHEN and SYDVKM. Inclusive of the bounding cysteine and phenylalanine, the CDR3 is 17 residues long. Solely the CDR3 DNA is kept, with 51 bases framed from the first base. V is shortened by 1 base, J by 4 bases, and the region joining them spans 17 bases.

TCRbeta CDR3 regions were amplified from genomic DNA by means of the immunoSEQ Assay, a bias-controlled multiplex PCR. In the paper's pipeline: Within the assay, amplification of reference gene primers was used to estimate how many nucleated cells each sample contained. To quantify the absolute abundance of each unique TCRbeta CDR3 rearrangement, sequence reads were collapsed and filtered. For each sample, productive Simpson clonality was calculated as the square root of Simpson's diversity index over productive rearrangements. The clones in this table, taken by TCRdb from immuneACCESS, are in-frame only. Not every clone is retained; where verified, under half of the shortfall comes from an unresolved V gene, and the cause of the rest is unknown. That table gives V, J and clone size, and the DNA gave D and trimming. In this sample the table shows about 310,000 clones, 85% to 90% of which occur a single time. Jointly, the top ten make up around 4.3% of the sample.

The material sequenced was PBMCs or T cells enriched from blood (not recorded which). The chain uses TRBV28 and TRBJ1-3, with a tentative D gene TRBD1 over 6 matching bases. The receptor was derived from a woman aged 18-30 years with acute COVID-19. For the CDR3, the sequence is CASSLLVTGTGGNTIYF. The DNA is TGTGCCAGCAGTTTATTGGTTACAGGGACGGGGGGAAACACCATATATTTT.